A selection of T cell receptor beta chains follows, all from one sample in a study of blood T cell repertoires in COVID-19. Clones were sequenced by immunoSEQ multiplex PCR, and TCRdb holds only the in-frame ones, with some missing. The table records about 70,000 clones, 87% of them present only once. Material for sequencing was peripheral blood. Source of these receptors: a woman under 30 with acute or convalescent COVID-19. The CDR3 runs from the conserved cysteine through the conserved F or W. Each record gives: J gene, clone size, D gene, V gene, CDR3 DNA, CDR3 protein. A D gene is named only where the DNA matches it firmly. The listing skips clone size in some rows; elsewhere it reads once, few, many or a size class.

J: TRBJ1-2
size: .
D: TRBD1
V: TRBV7-2
DNA: TGTGCCAGCAGCAGAAGCGCCGGGACAGGGAACTATGGCTACACCTTC
CDR3: CASSRSAGTGNYGYTF

J: TRBJ1-3
size: .
D: .
V: TRBV29-1
DNA: TGCAGCGTCATGACGGGTACCTCTGGAAACACCATATATTTT
CDR3: CSVMTGTSGNTIYF

J: TRBJ2-1
size: .
D: TRBD2
V: TRBV29-1
DNA: TGCAGCTCGTTCTCCCAATACGGGACTAGCGGGAGCAATGAGCAGTTCTTC
CDR3: CSSFSQYGTSGSNEQFF

J: TRBJ1-5
size: .
D: .
V: TRBV6-1
DNA: TGTGCCAGCAGTGAAATTATCGGTTCGCCCCAGCATTTT
CDR3: CASSEIIGSPQHF

J: TRBJ2-3
size: once
D: TRBD2
V: TRBV7-2
DNA: TGTGCCAGCAGCCTAGCGGGGGGGCCAGTCAAAGATACGCAGTATTTT
CDR3: CASSLAGGPVKDTQYF

J: TRBJ1-1
size: once
D: TRBD1
V: TRBV5-1
DNA: TGCGCCAGCAGCTTGTTGGGGACAGGGGACGAAGCTTTCTTT
CDR3: CASSLLGTGDEAFF

J: TRBJ1-6
size: .
D: .
V: TRBV5-1
DNA: TGCGCCAGCAGACAGGGTTTCGATAATTCACCCCTCCACTTT
CDR3: CASRQGFDNSPLHF

J: TRBJ1-4
size: .
D: TRBD1
V: TRBV9
DNA: TGTGCCAGCAGCGGTGGGACAGGCCCAACTAATGAAAAACTGTTTTTT
CDR3: CASSGGTGPTNEKLFF

J: TRBJ2-7
size: .
D: .
V: TRBV7-9
DNA: TGTGCCAGCAGCTTAGCTCGGGGTGCGATCCGCGACGAGCAGTACTTC
CDR3: CASSLARGAIRDEQYF

J: TRBJ1-2
size: once
D: TRBD1
V: TRBV6-1
DNA: TGTGCCAGCAGTGAAATTGGAGGGACAGGGTTTGGCTACACCTTC
CDR3: CASSEIGGTGFGYTF

J: TRBJ2-5
size: .
D: .
V: TRBV7-2
DNA: TGTGCCAGCAGCTTTGCCCTAGCTCAAGAGACCCAGTACTTC
CDR3: CASSFALAQETQYF

J: TRBJ1-5
size: .
D: TRBD1
V: TRBV19
DNA: TGTGCCAGTAGTATCGGACAGGGGGGGAATCAGCCCCAGCATTTT
CDR3: CASSIGQGGNQPQHF

J: TRBJ2-3
size: .
D: TRBD2
V: TRBV18
DNA: TGTGCCAGCTCACCATCGGGTTCCACTAGCGGGCTGGGAGATACGCAGTATTTT
CDR3: CASSPSGSTSGLGDTQYF

J: TRBJ2-1
size: .
D: TRBD2
V: TRBV4-1
DNA: TGCGCCAGCAGCCAGGAAACGACTAGCGGGAGCTACAATGAGCAGTTCTTC
CDR3: CASSQETTSGSYNEQFF

J: TRBJ2-1
size: .
D: TRBD1
V: TRBV5-1
DNA: TGCGCCAGCAGCTTGGGGGACAGGGACTTCAATGAGCAGTTCTTC
CDR3: CASSLGDRDFNEQFF

J: TRBJ1-1
size: .
D: .
V: TRBV30
DNA: TGTGCCTGGACGGCAGGGGTGGGCACTGAAGCTTTCTTT
CDR3: CAWTAGVGTEAFF

J: TRBJ1-2
size: .
D: TRBD1
V: TRBV15
DNA: TGTGCCACCAGCAGATCGGGACAGGGGCCCTATGGCTACACCTTC
CDR3: CATSRSGQGPYGYTF

J: TRBJ2-3
size: .
D: TRBD2
V: TRBV2
DNA: TGTGCCAGCAGTGGGACTAGAAGCACAGATACGCAGTATTTT
CDR3: CASSGTRSTDTQYF

J: TRBJ2-1
size: .
D: TRBD2
V: TRBV19
DNA: TGTGCCAGTCGGGGGCTAGCGGGGGTAAGGAATGAGCAGTTCTTC
CDR3: CASRGLAGVRNEQFF

J: TRBJ2-7
size: .
D: TRBD2
V: TRBV5-6
DNA: TGTGCCAGCAGCGAAAGACTCGGACTAGCGGGTGCCTACGAGCAGTACTTC
CDR3: CASSERLGLAGAYEQYF

J: TRBJ1-1
size: .
D: .
V: TRBV30
DNA: TGTGCCTGGGGGTGGGGGCCTAACACTGAAGCTTTCTTT
CDR3: CAWGWGPNTEAFF

J: TRBJ1-4
size: .
D: TRBD1
V: TRBV7-8
DNA: TGTGCCAGCAGCTTAGGGACAGGCGATCATGAAAAACTGTTTTTT
CDR3: CASSLGTGDHEKLFF

J: TRBJ1-6
size: .
D: .
V: TRBV18
DNA: TGTGCCAGCTCACCACGGGAGGGACGGAATAGTAATTCACCCCTCCACTTT
CDR3: CASSPREGRNSNSPLHF

J: TRBJ2-7
size: .
D: .
V: TRBV12-3/TRBV12-4
DNA: TGTGCCAGCAGTGACCAACAGGGTAAGCAGTACTTC
CDR3: CASSDQQGKQYF

J: TRBJ1-3
size: .
D: TRBD1
V: TRBV11-2
DNA: TGTGCCAGCAGCTCGGGACAGGATTTCGTTGCAGGGACCATATATTTT
CDR3: CASSSGQDFVAGTIYF

J: TRBJ2-1
size: once
D: .
V: TRBV7-2
DNA: TGTGCCAGCAGCTTACAAGCTGAGCAGTTCTTC
CDR3: CASSLQAEQFF

J: TRBJ1-1
size: .
D: TRBD1
V: TRBV28
DNA: TGTGCCAGCAGGCAGGGGACAGATGAAGCTTTCTTT
CDR3: CASRQGTDEAFF

J: TRBJ2-7
size: .
D: TRBD1
V: TRBV28
DNA: TGTGCCAGCAGTTTTGACAGGGCAAGAAGGGAGCAGTACTTC
CDR3: CASSFDRARREQYF

J: TRBJ2-6
size: once
D: TRBD1
V: TRBV4-3
DNA: TGCGCCAGCAGCCCGACAACCGGGACAGGGCCAGGTGGGGCCAACGTCCTGACTTTC
CDR3: CASSPTTGTGPGGANVLTF

J: TRBJ2-7
size: .
D: TRBD2
V: TRBV5-1
DNA: TGCGCCAGCAGCCCAGCGGGGGGAATTTTGTACGAGCAGTACTTC
CDR3: CASSPAGGILYEQYF

J: TRBJ1-6
size: .
D: TRBD1
V: TRBV28
DNA: TGTGCCAGCACCCCCTGGCAGGGGGTAGCACCCCTCCACTTT
CDR3: CASTPWQGVAPLHF

J: TRBJ2-1
size: .
D: TRBD1
V: TRBV30
DNA: TGTGCCTGGAGCCCAGGGGGCAATGAGCAGTTCTTC
CDR3: CAWSPGGNEQFF